Presented here are 4 T cell receptor beta chains from one specimen sequenced in a study of cytomegalovirus exposure and HLA in healthy donors. 60 Vbeta and 13 Jbeta primers were used in PCR. Profiled with immunoSEQ multiplex PCR; TCRdb holds only in-frame clones, not every one. The sample has about 98,000 clones, roughly 70% seen once. Sequencing was done on a sample of PBMCs. The receptors stem from a man in his forties or fifties in good health and CMV-seronegative.

The chain employs TRBV29-1 and TRBJ2-1; TRBD2 might be the D (7 bases). The ends were cut back, 4 bases at V and 4 bases at J, with 17 bases in the middle. The germline V gene encodes CDR1 SQVTM and CDR2 ANQGSEA. The CDR3 extends over 15 amino acids. The CDR3 DNA follows: TGCAGCGTTGGGGGGAGGGGACAACTATACAATGAGCAGTTCTTC. Protein product: CSVGGRGQLYNEQFF.

This clone came up a few times. V gene TRBV6-5 combines with J gene TRBJ1-2; D might be TRBD1 (5 bases). This CDR3 has 15 residues. In germline, CDR1 is MNHEY, CDR2 SVGAGI. The V end lost 2 bases, the J end lost 1 base, and 11 bases lay between the germline ends. This CDR3 is CASSYRQQFNYGYTF. CDR3 sequence (DNA): TGTGCCAGCAGTTACCGACAGCAATTTAACTATGGCTACACCTTC.

This sequence joins TRBV2 and TRBJ2-7, with TRBD2 identical over 7 bases. Germline CDR1 and CDR2: SNHLY and FYNNEI. Trimming cost V 3 bases and J 3 bases; bases outside gene matches: 8. CDR3 length: 15 residues. The CDR3 is CASSDAGSGIYEQYF. CDR3 DNA: TGTGCCAGCAGTGATGCGGGGAGCGGGATCTACGAGCAGTACTTC.

This clone was recorded a few times. CDR3 DNA: TGTGCCAGCAGCGATGCTCGGGAGGGGGACACGCAGTATTTT. Protein: CASSDAREGDTQYF. V and J are TRBV9 and TRBJ2-3, with 8 bases aligning to TRBD2. From germline, CDR1 is SGDLS and CDR2 YYNGEE. V shed 3 bases and J 9 bases; nucleotides not matched to a gene: 9. There are 14 residues in the CDR3.